Presented here are 11 T cell receptor beta chains from one specimen sequenced in a study of cytomegalovirus exposure and HLA in healthy donors. The PCR contained 60 Vbeta and 13 Jbeta primers. Measured with immunoSEQ multiplex PCR; TCRdb has only the in-frame clones, and not every one. The data hold more than 50,000 clones, with about 70% observed a single time. The sample consisted of PBMCs. The receptors were gathered from a woman between 45 and 60 years old in good health and CMV-seropositive.

J is TRBJ2-1 and V is TRBV28; 10 nucleotides agree with TRBD2. This CDR3 is built from 14 residues. Per the germline V gene, CDR1 is MDHEN and CDR2 is SYDVKM. V lost 3 bases to trimming and J lost 9 bases; unmatched junction nucleotides: 5. In DNA, the CDR3 is TGTGCCAGCAGTTTTAGCGGGAGGAGGGGTGAGCAGTTCTTC. It is translated as CASSFSGRRGEQFF.

Here the CDR3 DNA reads TGTGCCTGGAGTGGTCTCAGGAACGAGCAGTACTTC. Encoded protein: CAWSGLRNEQYF. V is TRBV30 and J is TRBJ2-5; D gene uncertain. TRBJ2-7 matches the DNA end more closely, so the J call is doubtful. Germline V gene data show CDR1 as GTSNPN and CDR2 as SVGIG (reference sequence). The CDR3 sequence is 12 residues long.

In its sample, this clone was seen a few times. V and J are TRBV29-1 and TRBJ2-1, with D possibly matching TRBD2 (5 bases). The CDR3 consists of 11 residues. Trimming stripped 8 bases from V and 3 bases from J, with 8 bases between. Germline assignment: CDR1 SQVTM and CDR2 ANQGSEA. CDR3 amino acids: CSLALYNEQFF. The CDR3 DNA sequence: TGCAGCCTAGCTCTCTACAATGAGCAGTTCTTC.

The rearrangement links TRBV6-4 to TRBJ2-1; 11 positions match TRBD2. This CDR3 is built from 15 residues. Germline trimming cut 3 bases from V and 7 bases from J; bases unmatched to any gene: 5. Germline V gene lookup returns CDR1 MRHNA and CDR2 SNTAGT. CDR3 bases: TGTGCCAGCAGTGATACTAGCGGGGGAGGGAATGAGCAGTTCTTC. It yields the protein CASSDTSGGGNEQFF.

The CDR3 reads CASSLTGQGGEKQYF. The DNA for the CDR3 is TGTGCCAGCAGCTTAACCGGACAGGGGGGGGAGAAGCAGTATTTT. The chain links TRBV7-3 to TRBJ2-3; 10 bases line up with TRBD1. Trimming removed 0 bases from V and 11 bases from J; junction bases left unmatched: 8. The CDR3 runs to 15 residues. Germline lookup yields CDR1 SGHTA and CDR2 FQGTGA. Full variable domain (outside the CDR3, taken from reference TRBV7-3 and TRBJ2-3): GAGVSQTPSNKVTEKGKYVELRCDPISGHTALYWYRQSLGQGPEFLIYFQGTGAADDSGLPNDRFFAVRPEGSVSTLKIQRTERGDSAVYLCASSLTGQGGEKQYFGPGTRLTVL.

This clone was seen more than once but under ten times. The chain joins TRBV19 to TRBJ2-6; 9 nucleotides match TRBD2. The CDR3 spans 19 residues. J gave up 1 base and V 9 bases, and 16 bases lay outside the gene matches. CDR1 is LNHDA, CDR2 SQIVND, per germline (reference sequence). The CDR3 region is CASKDRPGTSSSGANVLTF. As DNA, the CDR3 is TGTGCCAGCAAGGACAGACCCGGGACTAGCTCTTCTGGGGCCAACGTCCTGACTTTC.

The J gene is TRBJ1-1, the V gene TRBV2; the D is unclear. V was clipped by 8 bases and J by 1 base, with 11 bases between them. The germline gives CDR1 SNHLY, CDR2 FYNNEI. CDR3 length: 13 amino acids. This CDR3 is CASSVRGNTEAFF. CDR3 nucleotide sequence: TGTGCCAGCTCCGTCAGAGGGAACACTGAAGCTTTCTTT.

This chain links TRBV7-2 with TRBJ2-2; TRBD2 matches at 14 bases. Germline-derived CDR1 and CDR2 are SGHTA and FQGNSA. After removal of 6 bases from V and 9 bases from J, the junction contained 6 bases not matched to a gene. CDR3 length: 15 amino acids. The DNA for the CDR3 is TGTGCCAGCAGACAGGGACTAGCGGGAGATTGGGAGCTGTTTTTT. Translated: CASRQGLAGDWELFF.

This chain uses TRBV13 with TRBJ2-6; 8 bases align to TRBD2. Trimming at V came to 4 bases and at J to 0 bases, leaving 20 bases not matched to a gene. This CDR3 region has 22 residues. Looked up from germline, CDR1 is PRHDT and CDR2 is FYEKMQ (reference sequence). CDR3 sequence: CASSYVGKVAGISFSGANVLTF. The CDR3 DNA follows: TGTGCCAGCAGCTACGTGGGGAAAGTAGCGGGGATCAGTTTCTCTGGGGCCAACGTCCTGACTTTC.

The V gene is TRBV5-1, the J gene TRBJ1-2, with 8 positions matching TRBD1. This CDR3 is built from 14 residues. Germline-derived CDR1 and CDR2 are SGHRS and YFSETQ. With 3 bases clipped from V and 2 bases from J, the junction kept 3 bases outside the gene matches. As DNA, the CDR3 is TGCGCCAGCAGCTCCGGACAGGGAAACTATGGCTACACCTTC. The encoded protein is CASSSGQGNYGYTF.

This chain uses TRBV27 with TRBJ1-2, with TRBD1 identical over 8 bases. The CDR3 consists of 15 residues. In germline, CDR1 is MNHEY, CDR2 SMNVEV (reference sequence). With V trimmed by 3 bases and J by 4 bases, 7 bases remained unmatched. The CDR3 loop is CASSFSAGQGYGYTF. In nucleotides, the CDR3 is TGTGCCAGCAGTTTTTCGGCCGGACAGGGCTATGGCTACACCTTC.